The T cell receptor (beta chain) under discussion was sequenced for a study of CD8+CD57+ T cells in acquired aplastic anemia. Points on this clonotype: Its antigen is still unknown.

Genomic DNA templated the TCR beta VDJ and CDR3 profiling. In TCRdb, the reads were re-called with MiXCR into one record per CDR3 protein. The profile shows 200,000 to 300,000 distinct CDR3 sequences, roughly 82% of them singletons. Patients chosen for sequencing had shown CD8+CD57+ cell expansion by flow cytometry. The blood sampling took place in patients who had so far received no therapy. Points from the study as a whole: In common between the patients and the controls were twenty-nine CD8+ CDR3 sequences.

Deletions cut 4 bases from V and 7 bases from J, with 4 bases between. This CDR3 is 11 amino acids long. Germline V gene lookup returns CDR1 MGHDK and CDR2 SYGVNS. J is TRBJ1-4 and V is TRBV25-1; D is ambiguous. Specimen: sorted CD4+, CD8+, or CD8+CD57+ T cells (not recorded which) from PBMCs. This TCR derives from a human donor with aplastic anemia. This CDR3 reads CASSVGEKLFF. The DNA of the CDR3 is TGTGCCAGCAGTGTAGGTGAAAAACTGTTTTTT.